This TCR beta chain was documented in a study of blood T cell repertoires in COVID-19 (dated by TCRdb to 2020 to 2022). Study-wide context: Collaborator samples came from the United States, Italy and Spain and covered acute and convalescent phases of COVID-19. The prospective study material was composed of cDNA or gDNA derived from T cells, B-cell-depleted T cells, or PBMCs. The samples were drawn from the first 160 participants of the ongoing ImmuneRACE study and from 1,254 subjects provided by 6 global collaborators. Where available, HLA class I and class II types were taken from metadata supplied by the sample provider and were not determined by assay-based typing. Deeply sampled blood TCRbeta repertoires from subjects exposed to, actively infected with, or recovered from COVID-19 were included in the dataset. The repertoires were made available in a free public database intended to serve as a resource for research on the immune response to SARS-CoV-2. A de-identified subject ID, COVID-19 status, age in years and sex were almost always included in the sample metadata. Summary of the overall study and its limitations: The amount of clinical and demographic metadata varied by source and participant and was provided uncurated.

TCRbeta CDR3 regions were amplified from genomic DNA using the immunoSEQ Assay, a bias-controlled multiplex PCR. On the authors' methods: Nucleated cell counts per sample were estimated from amplification of reference gene primers within the assay. To quantify the absolute abundance of each unique TCRbeta CDR3 rearrangement, sequence reads were collapsed and filtered. For each sample, productive Simpson clonality was calculated by taking the square root of Simpson's diversity index across productive rearrangements. The clones in this table, taken by TCRdb from immuneACCESS, are in-frame only. Not every clone is retained; where verified, under half of the shortfall comes from an unresolved V gene, and the cause of the rest is unknown. D and trimming come from the DNA, and the V and J calls and clone size come from that table. The sample has about 110,000 clones on record, around 83% of them singletons. The biggest ten clones account for about 4% of the sample.

Worth noting for this clone: The antigen it recognizes is unknown. It has no much larger one-base neighbor in the sample; base qualities were not kept.

V is shortened by 0 bases, J by 1 base, and the region joining them spans 9 bases. The CDR3 holds 15 amino acids from the cysteine to the phenylalanine. Only the CDR3 region is kept as DNA, spanning 45 bases read in frame from base 1. Based on the germline V gene (reference sequence), the CDR1 and CDR2 sequences are LNHNV and YYDKDF. Collaborating institutions collected whole blood in K2EDTA tubes following their own protocols. For TCRbeta analysis, collaborators shipped samples in one of three forms: frozen whole blood, isolated PBMCs, or DNA extracted from either of those sample types. Sequencing input: peripheral blood. The V and J segments used are TRBV15 and TRBJ1-1; matching of 6 bases hints at TRBD1 as the D gene. This receptor was obtained from a woman between 65 and 79 years old with acute or convalescent COVID-19. CDR3 region: CATSRERGSNTEAFF. The bases are TGTGCCACCAGCAGAGAAAGGGGGTCGAACACTGAAGCTTTCTTT.